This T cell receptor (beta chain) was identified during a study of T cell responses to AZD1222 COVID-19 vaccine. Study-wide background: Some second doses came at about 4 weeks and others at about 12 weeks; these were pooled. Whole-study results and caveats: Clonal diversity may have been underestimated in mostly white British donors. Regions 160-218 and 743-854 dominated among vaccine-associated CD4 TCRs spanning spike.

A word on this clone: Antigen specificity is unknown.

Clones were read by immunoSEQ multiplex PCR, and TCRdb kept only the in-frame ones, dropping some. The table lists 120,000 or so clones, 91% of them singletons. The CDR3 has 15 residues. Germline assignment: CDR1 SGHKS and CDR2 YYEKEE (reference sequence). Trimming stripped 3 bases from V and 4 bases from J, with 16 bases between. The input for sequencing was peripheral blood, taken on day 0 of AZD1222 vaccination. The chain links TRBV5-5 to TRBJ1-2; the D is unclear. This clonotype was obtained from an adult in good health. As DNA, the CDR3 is TGTGCCAGCAGCTCGACTGCAGGCAATATCTATGGCTACACCTTC. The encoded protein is CASSSTAGNIYGYTF.